Listed below are T cell receptor beta chains from one sample, sequenced in a study of human T cells and chemical hapten exposure. MiXCR was run by TCRdb on the RACE reads, yielding one entry per CDR3 protein. The sample lists 380,000 or so distinct CDR3 sequences, more than 4.5% seen once, with over 2% in the top ten. The sequencing here drew on whole blood, taken in connection with sensitization to the hapten diphenylcyclopropenone (DPC). The receptors come from a woman aged 50 to 60 with alopecia areata. Some clones in this sample may be carry-over from other donors' samples. Both conserved end residues are part of each CDR3. Fields, in order: D gene, CDR3 length, V gene, J gene, clone size, CDR3 protein, CDR3 DNA. D genes are given only for firm matches. Clone size is not always given. Where it is, it says once, few, many or a class for expanded clones.

d_gene: NA
len: 12
v_gene: TRBV5-4
j_gene: TRBJ1-1
abundance: many
CDR3aa: CASGELNTEAFF
CDR3nt: TGTGCCAGCGGAGAGTTGAACACTGAAGCTTTCTTT

d_gene: NA
len: 15
v_gene: TRBV5-6
j_gene: TRBJ1-4
abundance: few
CDR3aa: CASSLVGTEREKLFF
CDR3nt: TGTGCCAGCAGCTTGGTCGGAACTGAGAGGGAAAAACTGTTTTTT

d_gene: TRBD2
len: 13
v_gene: TRBV20-1
j_gene: TRBJ2-1
abundance: many
CDR3aa: CSARGTSGSMQFF
CDR3nt: TGCAGTGCTCGCGGGACTAGCGGGAGTATGCAGTTCTTC

d_gene: NA
len: 14
v_gene: TRBV18
j_gene: TRBJ2-5
abundance: NA
CDR3aa: CSSSPPSRGQTQYF
CDR3nt: TGTTCCAGCTCACCACCGAGCAGGGGACAGACCCAGTACTTC

d_gene: NA
len: 14
v_gene: TRBV4-1
j_gene: TRBJ1-1
abundance: many
CDR3aa: CASSQEGMNTEAFF
CDR3nt: TGCGCCAGCAGCCAAGAAGGTATGAACACTGAAGCTTTCTTT

d_gene: TRBD1
len: 14
v_gene: TRBV29-1
j_gene: TRBJ1-2
abundance: NA
CDR3aa: CSVGIGGQDYGYTF
CDR3nt: TGCAGCGTGGGGATCGGGGGACAGGACTATGGCTACACCTTC

d_gene: NA
len: 14
v_gene: TRBV7-2
j_gene: TRBJ1-5
abundance: many
CDR3aa: CASSLVGADQPQHF
CDR3nt: TGTGCCAGCAGCTTAGTGGGGGCGGATCAGCCCCAGCATTTT

d_gene: TRBD1
len: 16
v_gene: TRBV4-1
j_gene: TRBJ2-1
abundance: many
CDR3aa: CASSPLGPDRADEQFF
CDR3nt: TGCGCCAGCAGCCCACTGGGTCCGGACAGGGCCGATGAGCAGTTCTTC

d_gene: NA
len: 16
v_gene: TRBV7-9
j_gene: TRBJ1-1
abundance: many
CDR3aa: CASTGSQGSKNTEAFF
CDR3nt: TGTGCCAGCACCGGCTCTCAGGGGTCGAAGAACACTGAAGCTTTCTTT

d_gene: TRBD2
len: 15
v_gene: TRBV20-1
j_gene: TRBJ2-3
abundance: many
CDR3aa: CSAKGVAGLQDTQYF
CDR3nt: TGCAGTGCTAAGGGCGTAGCGGGACTTCAAGATACGCAGTATTTT

d_gene: NA
len: 12
v_gene: TRBV6-2/TRBV6-3
j_gene: TRBJ2-7
abundance: many
CDR3aa: CASSNGRYEQYF
CDR3nt: TGTGCCAGCAGTAACGGACGATACGAGCAGTACTTC

d_gene: NA
len: 13
v_gene: TRBV7-2
j_gene: TRBJ1-1
abundance: many
CDR3aa: CASSNGPRTEAFF
CDR3nt: TGTGCCAGCAGTAATGGCCCAAGGACTGAAGCTTTCTTT

d_gene: NA
len: 12
v_gene: TRBV12-3/TRBV12-4
j_gene: TRBJ1-1
abundance: many
CDR3aa: CASRKLGLEAFF
CDR3nt: TGTGCCAGCAGAAAGTTAGGACTCGAAGCTTTCTTT

d_gene: NA
len: 16
v_gene: TRBV10-3
j_gene: TRBJ2-7
abundance: NA
CDR3aa: CAISELGQSGNAEQYF
CDR3nt: TGTGCCATCAGTGAATTAGGACAGAGTGGGAACGCCGAGCAGTACTTC

d_gene: TRBD1
len: 14
v_gene: TRBV5-1
j_gene: TRBJ2-2
abundance: few
CDR3aa: CASSTDRGTGELFF
CDR3nt: TGCGCCAGCAGCACAGACAGGGGGACCGGGGAGCTGTTTTTT

d_gene: NA
len: 15
v_gene: TRBV3-1
j_gene: TRBJ2-7
abundance: NA
CDR3aa: CASSPVFSGNYEQYF
CDR3nt: TGTGCCAGCAGCCCCGTCTTTAGCGGAAATTACGAGCAGTACTTC

d_gene: NA
len: 13
v_gene: TRBV30
j_gene: TRBJ2-1
abundance: many
CDR3aa: CAWSLYSYNEQFF
CDR3nt: TGTGCCTGGAGTCTATACAGCTACAATGAGCAGTTCTTC

d_gene: NA
len: 13
v_gene: TRBV7-8
j_gene: TRBJ1-1
abundance: many
CDR3aa: CASRSRMNTEAFF
CDR3nt: TGTGCCAGCCGCTCGAGGATGAACACTGAAGCTTTCTTT

d_gene: NA
len: 12
v_gene: TRBV6-2/TRBV6-3
j_gene: TRBJ2-7
abundance: many
CDR3aa: CASKDRSYEQYF
CDR3nt: TGTGCCAGCAAAGACAGGTCCTACGAGCAGTACTTC

d_gene: TRBD1
len: 14
v_gene: TRBV2
j_gene: TRBJ2-7
abundance: many
CDR3aa: CASRTGAGSYEQYF
CDR3nt: TGTGCCAGCAGGACAGGGGCAGGGTCCTACGAGCAGTACTTC

d_gene: NA
len: 14
v_gene: TRBV7-9
j_gene: TRBJ1-1
abundance: NA
CDR3aa: CASSPTDRQAEAFF
CDR3nt: TGTGCCAGCAGCCCCACCGACAGACAAGCTGAAGCTTTCTTT

d_gene: NA
len: 11
v_gene: TRBV12-3/TRBV12-4
j_gene: TRBJ2-3
abundance: many
CDR3aa: CASKSTDTQYF
CDR3nt: TGTGCCAGCAAGAGCACAGATACGCAGTATTTT

d_gene: TRBD1
len: 14
v_gene: TRBV12-3/TRBV12-4
j_gene: TRBJ1-1
abundance: many
CDR3aa: CASSPGRGFTEAFF
CDR3nt: TGTGCCAGCAGTCCGGGCAGGGGGTTCACTGAAGCTTTCTTT

d_gene: TRBD2
len: 15
v_gene: TRBV5-4
j_gene: TRBJ2-1
abundance: many
CDR3aa: CASSLPRREYNEQFF
CDR3nt: TGTGCCAGCAGCCTCCCTCGGCGGGAGTACAATGAGCAGTTCTTC

d_gene: TRBD2
len: 14
v_gene: TRBV5-4
j_gene: TRBJ2-1
abundance: many
CDR3aa: CASSFAGAPNEQSF
CDR3nt: TGTGCCAGCAGCTTTGCGGGAGCCCCGAATGAGCAGTCCTTC

d_gene: TRBD1
len: 15
v_gene: TRBV7-9
j_gene: TRBJ2-7
abundance: many
CDR3aa: CASSSRQGAGYEQYF
CDR3nt: TGTGCCAGCAGCTCCCGACAGGGGGCAGGGTACGAGCAGTACTTC

d_gene: NA
len: 14
v_gene: TRBV5-6
j_gene: TRBJ1-2
abundance: few
CDR3aa: CASSPTPELRGYTF
CDR3nt: TGTGCCAGCAGCCCTACCCCAGAGTTACGTGGCTACACCTTC

d_gene: TRBD2
len: 14
v_gene: TRBV20-1
j_gene: TRBJ2-3
abundance: many
CDR3aa: CSAPGLAGEDTQYF
CDR3nt: TGCAGTGCTCCCGGACTAGCGGGGGAAGATACGCAGTATTTT

d_gene: NA
len: 17
v_gene: TRBV29-1
j_gene: TRBJ2-6
abundance: many
CDR3aa: CSVQVHDGDSGANVLTF
CDR3nt: TGCAGCGTTCAGGTTCACGACGGCGACTCTGGGGCCAACGTCCTGACTTTC

d_gene: NA
len: 13
v_gene: TRBV6-1
j_gene: TRBJ2-1
abundance: many
CDR3aa: CASTDLGVNEQFF
CDR3nt: TGTGCCAGCACCGATCTGGGGGTCAATGAGCAGTTCTTC

d_gene: TRBD2
len: 18
v_gene: TRBV6-7
j_gene: TRBJ2-2
abundance: many
CDR3aa: CASSSTPLAGVGTGELFF
CDR3nt: TGTGCCAGCAGCTCTACACCTCTAGCGGGAGTTGGAACCGGGGAGCTGTTTTTT

d_gene: TRBD2
len: 17
v_gene: TRBV28
j_gene: TRBJ2-5
abundance: few
CDR3aa: CASSGGVTSGPQETQYF
CDR3nt: TGTGCCAGCAGTGGGGGGGTCACTAGCGGGCCTCAAGAGACCCAGTACTTC

d_gene: TRBD1
len: 15
v_gene: TRBV4-2
j_gene: TRBJ1-1
abundance: NA
CDR3aa: CASSQGAQGVAEAFF
CDR3nt: TGTGCCAGCAGCCAGGGAGCACAGGGGGTCGCTGAAGCTTTCTTT

d_gene: NA
len: 14
v_gene: TRBV20-1
j_gene: TRBJ2-3
abundance: many
CDR3aa: CSARFTTSTDTQYF
CDR3nt: TGCAGTGCTAGATTCACTACTAGCACAGATACGCAGTATTTT

d_gene: NA
len: 16
v_gene: TRBV6-5
j_gene: TRBJ2-2
abundance: NA
CDR3aa: CASSYSTPPNTGELFF
CDR3nt: TGTGCCAGCAGTTACTCTACACCCCCGAACACCGGGGAGCTGTTTTTT

d_gene: NA
len: 16
v_gene: TRBV20-1
j_gene: TRBJ1-4
abundance: NA
CDR3aa: CSARRRDGVTNEKLFF
CDR3nt: TGCAGTGCTAGACGCAGGGATGGAGTAACTAATGAAAAACTGTTTTTT

d_gene: NA
len: 13
v_gene: TRBV29-1
j_gene: TRBJ2-7
abundance: many
CDR3aa: CSVAGSLGHEQYF
CDR3nt: TGCAGCGTTGCGGGGTCCCTGGGACACGAGCAGTACTTC

d_gene: TRBD1
len: 15
v_gene: TRBV19
j_gene: TRBJ1-2
abundance: NA
CDR3aa: CATYNFDREAYGYTF
CDR3nt: TGTGCCACCTACAACTTCGACAGGGAGGCCTATGGCTACACCTTC

d_gene: NA
len: 11
v_gene: TRBV29-1
j_gene: TRBJ2-2
abundance: few
CDR3aa: CSAGRPGELFF
CDR3nt: TGCAGCGCTGGGAGGCCCGGGGAGCTGTTTTTT

d_gene: TRBD1
len: 15
v_gene: TRBV5-6
j_gene: TRBJ1-5
abundance: many
CDR3aa: CASSFGRGVSQPQHF
CDR3nt: TGTGCCAGCAGCTTCGGCAGGGGGGTATCTCAGCCCCAGCATTTT